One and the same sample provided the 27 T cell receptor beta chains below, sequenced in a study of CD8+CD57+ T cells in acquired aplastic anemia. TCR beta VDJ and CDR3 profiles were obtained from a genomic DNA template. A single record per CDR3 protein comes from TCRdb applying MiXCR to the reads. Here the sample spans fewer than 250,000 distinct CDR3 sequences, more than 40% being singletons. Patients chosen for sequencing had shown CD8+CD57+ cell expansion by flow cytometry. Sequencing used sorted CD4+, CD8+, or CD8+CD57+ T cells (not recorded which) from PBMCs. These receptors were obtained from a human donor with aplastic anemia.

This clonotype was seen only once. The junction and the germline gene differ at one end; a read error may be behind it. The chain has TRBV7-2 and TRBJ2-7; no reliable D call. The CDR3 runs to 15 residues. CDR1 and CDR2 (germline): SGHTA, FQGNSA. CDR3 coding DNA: TGTGCCAGCAGCTTAACCCCGGCACCCTCCTACGGGCAGTACTTC. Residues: CASSLTPAPSYGQYF.

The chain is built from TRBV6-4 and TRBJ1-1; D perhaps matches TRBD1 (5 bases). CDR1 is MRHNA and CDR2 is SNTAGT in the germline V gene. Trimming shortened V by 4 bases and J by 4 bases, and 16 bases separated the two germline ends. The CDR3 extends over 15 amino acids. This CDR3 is CASSASEDKGTEAFF. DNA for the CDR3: TGTGCCAGCAGTGCCTCGGAGGACAAGGGCACTGAAGCTTTCTTT.

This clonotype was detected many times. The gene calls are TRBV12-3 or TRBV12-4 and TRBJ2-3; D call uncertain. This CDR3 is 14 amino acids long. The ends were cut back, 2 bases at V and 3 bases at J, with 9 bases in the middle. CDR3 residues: CASSLLIGTDTQYF. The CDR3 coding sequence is TGTGCCAGCAGTTTACTAATCGGTACAGATACGCAGTATTTT.

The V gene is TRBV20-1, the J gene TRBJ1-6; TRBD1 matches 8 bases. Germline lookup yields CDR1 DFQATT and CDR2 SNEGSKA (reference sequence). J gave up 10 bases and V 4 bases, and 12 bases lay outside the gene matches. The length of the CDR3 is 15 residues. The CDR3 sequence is CSATPPGTGPSPLHF. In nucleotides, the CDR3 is TGCAGTGCTACCCCACCCGGGACAGGTCCCTCACCCCTCCACTTT.

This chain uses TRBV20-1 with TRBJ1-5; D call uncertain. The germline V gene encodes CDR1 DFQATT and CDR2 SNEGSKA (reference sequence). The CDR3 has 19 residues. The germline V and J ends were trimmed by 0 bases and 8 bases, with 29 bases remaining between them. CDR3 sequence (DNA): TGCAGTGCTAGAGACCCCTCGACTAGCGGGAGGGAGAGGTACGAGCCCCAGCATTTT. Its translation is CSARDPSTSGRERYEPQHF.

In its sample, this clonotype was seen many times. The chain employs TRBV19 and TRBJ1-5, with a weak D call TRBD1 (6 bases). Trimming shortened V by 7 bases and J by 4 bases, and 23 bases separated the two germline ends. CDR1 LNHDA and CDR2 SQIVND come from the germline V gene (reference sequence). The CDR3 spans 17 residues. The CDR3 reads CASMGRGAPLSNQPQHF. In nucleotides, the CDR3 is TGTGCCAGTATGGGCAGGGGAGCACCCCTCTCTAATCAGCCCCAGCATTTT.

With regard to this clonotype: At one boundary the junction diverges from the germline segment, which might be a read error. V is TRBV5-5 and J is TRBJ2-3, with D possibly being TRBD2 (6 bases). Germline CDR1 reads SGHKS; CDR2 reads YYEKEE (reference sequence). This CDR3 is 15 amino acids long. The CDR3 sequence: CASAGGLQNTDTQYF. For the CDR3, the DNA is TGCGCCAGTGCCGGGGGACTCCAGAACACAGATACGCAGTATTTT.

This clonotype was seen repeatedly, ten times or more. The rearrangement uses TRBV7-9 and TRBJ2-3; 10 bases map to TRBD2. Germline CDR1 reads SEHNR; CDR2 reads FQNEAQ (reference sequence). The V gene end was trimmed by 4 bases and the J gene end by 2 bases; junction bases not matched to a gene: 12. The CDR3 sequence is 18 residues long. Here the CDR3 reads CASSSHPLAGAPTDTQYF. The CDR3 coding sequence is TGTGCCAGCAGCTCGCACCCTCTAGCGGGGGCCCCCACAGATACGCAGTATTTT.

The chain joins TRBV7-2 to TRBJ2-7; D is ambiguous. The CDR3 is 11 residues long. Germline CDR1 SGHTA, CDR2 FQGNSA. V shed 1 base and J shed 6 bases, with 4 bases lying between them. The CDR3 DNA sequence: TGTGCCAGCAGCTTAGTCGTCGAGCAGTACGTC. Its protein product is CASSLVVEQYV.

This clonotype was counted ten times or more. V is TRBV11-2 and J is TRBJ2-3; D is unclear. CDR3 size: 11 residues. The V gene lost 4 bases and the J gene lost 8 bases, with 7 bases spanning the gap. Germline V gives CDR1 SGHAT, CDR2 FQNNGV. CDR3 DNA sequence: TGTGCCAGCAGCTCTCCTCTTACGCAGTATTTT. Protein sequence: CASSSPLTQYF.

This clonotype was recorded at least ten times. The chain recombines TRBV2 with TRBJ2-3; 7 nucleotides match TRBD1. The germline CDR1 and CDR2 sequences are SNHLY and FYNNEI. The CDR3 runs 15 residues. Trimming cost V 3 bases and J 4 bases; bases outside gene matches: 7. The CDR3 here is CASSDTDRPPDTQYF. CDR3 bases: TGTGCCAGCAGTGATACGGACAGGCCACCAGATACGCAGTATTTT.

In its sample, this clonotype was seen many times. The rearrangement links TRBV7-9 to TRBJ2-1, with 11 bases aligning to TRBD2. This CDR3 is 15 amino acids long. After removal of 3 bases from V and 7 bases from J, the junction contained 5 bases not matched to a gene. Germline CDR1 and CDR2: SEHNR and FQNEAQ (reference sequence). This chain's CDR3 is CASSFLAGGGNEQFF. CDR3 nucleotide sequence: TGTGCCAGCAGCTTCCTAGCGGGGGGCGGGAATGAGCAGTTCTTC.

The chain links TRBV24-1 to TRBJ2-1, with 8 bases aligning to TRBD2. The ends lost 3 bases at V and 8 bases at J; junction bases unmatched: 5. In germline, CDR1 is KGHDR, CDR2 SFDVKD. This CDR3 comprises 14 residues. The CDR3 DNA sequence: TGTGCCACCAGTGATCCAAAGCGGGAGTATGAGCAGTTCTTC. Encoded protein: CATSDPKREYEQFF.

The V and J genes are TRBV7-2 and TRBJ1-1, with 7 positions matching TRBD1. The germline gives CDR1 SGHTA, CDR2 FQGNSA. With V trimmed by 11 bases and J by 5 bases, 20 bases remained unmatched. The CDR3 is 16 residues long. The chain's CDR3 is CAWSVYPQGERTEAFF. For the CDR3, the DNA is TGTGCCTGGAGTGTATATCCCCAGGGGGAGAGGACTGAAGCTTTCTTT.

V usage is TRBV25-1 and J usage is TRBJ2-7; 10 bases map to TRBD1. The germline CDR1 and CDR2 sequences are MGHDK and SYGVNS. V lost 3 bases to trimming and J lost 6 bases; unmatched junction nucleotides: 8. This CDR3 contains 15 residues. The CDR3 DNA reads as TGTGCCAGCAGTGACCCCGGACAGGGGGAACGCGAGCAGTACTTC. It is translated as CASSDPGQGEREQYF.

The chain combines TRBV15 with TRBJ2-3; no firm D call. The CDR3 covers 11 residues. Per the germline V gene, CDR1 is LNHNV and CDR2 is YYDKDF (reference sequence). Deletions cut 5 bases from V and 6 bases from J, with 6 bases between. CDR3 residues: CATSVMDTQYF. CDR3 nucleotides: TGTGCCACCAGCGTAATGGATACGCAGTATTTT.

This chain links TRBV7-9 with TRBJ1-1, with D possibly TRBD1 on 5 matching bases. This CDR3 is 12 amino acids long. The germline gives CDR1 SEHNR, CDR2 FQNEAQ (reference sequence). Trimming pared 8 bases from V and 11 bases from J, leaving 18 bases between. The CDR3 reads CASREGRDFAFF. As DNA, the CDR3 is TGTGCCAGCCGCGAAGGCAGGGATTTCGCTTTCTTT.

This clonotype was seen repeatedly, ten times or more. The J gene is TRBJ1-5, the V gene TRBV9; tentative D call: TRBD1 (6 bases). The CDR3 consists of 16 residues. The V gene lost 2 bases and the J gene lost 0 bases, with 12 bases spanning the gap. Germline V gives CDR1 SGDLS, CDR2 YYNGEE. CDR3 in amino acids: CASSVGVGHSNQPQHF. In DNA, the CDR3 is TGTGCCAGCAGCGTCGGGGTGGGACATAGCAATCAGCCCCAGCATTTT.

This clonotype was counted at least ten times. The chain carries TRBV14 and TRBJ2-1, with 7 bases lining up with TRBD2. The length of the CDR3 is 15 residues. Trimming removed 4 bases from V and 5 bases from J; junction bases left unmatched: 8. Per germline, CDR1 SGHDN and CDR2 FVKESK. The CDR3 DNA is TGTGCCAGCAGCCCCCTCCGACGGGGGGACAATGAGCAGTTCTTC. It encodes CASSPLRRGDNEQFF. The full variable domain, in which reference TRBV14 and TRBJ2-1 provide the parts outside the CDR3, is EAGVTQFPSHSVIEKGQTVTLRCDPISGHDNLYWYRRVMGKEIKFLLHFVKESKQDESGMPNNRFLAERTGGTYSTLKVQPAELEDSGVYFCASSPLRRGDNEQFFGPGTRLTVL.

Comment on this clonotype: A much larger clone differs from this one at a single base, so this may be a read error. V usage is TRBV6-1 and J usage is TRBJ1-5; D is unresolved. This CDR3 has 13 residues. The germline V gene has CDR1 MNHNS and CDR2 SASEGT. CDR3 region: CTSSYGPNQPQHF. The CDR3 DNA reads TGTACCAGCAGTTACGGTCCTAATCAGCCCCAGCATTTT.

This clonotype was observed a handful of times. CDR3 protein: CASAKRATYEQYF. The DNA of the CDR3 is TGTGCCAGCGCCAAGAGGGCCACGTACGAGCAGTACTTC. The chain is built from TRBV2 and TRBJ2-7; the D gene is possibly TRBD2 (5 bases). CDR3 length: 13 residues. Trimming removed 8 bases at V and 4 bases at J, with 15 bases between. Germline V gene lookup returns CDR1 SNHLY and CDR2 FYNNEI.

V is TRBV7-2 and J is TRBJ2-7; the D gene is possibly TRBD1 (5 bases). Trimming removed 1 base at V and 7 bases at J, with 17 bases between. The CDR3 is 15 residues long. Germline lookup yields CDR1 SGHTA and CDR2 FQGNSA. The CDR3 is CASSLGTLRQGEQYV. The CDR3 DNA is TGTGCCAGCAGCTTAGGGACCCTTCGGCAGGGTGAGCAGTACGTC.

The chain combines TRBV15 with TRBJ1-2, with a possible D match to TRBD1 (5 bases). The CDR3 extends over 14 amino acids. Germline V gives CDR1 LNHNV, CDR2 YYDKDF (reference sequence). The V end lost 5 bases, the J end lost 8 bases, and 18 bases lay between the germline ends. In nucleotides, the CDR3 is TGTGCCACCAGCGTTGTGAGGGACCAGCAGGGCTACACCTTC. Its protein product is CATSVVRDQQGYTF. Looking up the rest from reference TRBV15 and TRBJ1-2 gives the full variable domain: DAMVIQNPRYQVTQFGKPVTLSCSQTLNHNVMYWYQQKSSQAPKLLFHYYDKDFNNEADTPDNFQSRRPNTSFCFLDIRSPGLGDTAMYLCATSVVRDQQGYTFGSGTRLTVV.

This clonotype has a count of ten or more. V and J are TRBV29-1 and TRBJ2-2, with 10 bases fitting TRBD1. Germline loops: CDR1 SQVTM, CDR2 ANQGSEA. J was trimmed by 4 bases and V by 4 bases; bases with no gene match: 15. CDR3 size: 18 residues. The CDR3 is CSVGFRGQGYSATGELFF. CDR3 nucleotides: TGCAGCGTTGGTTTTAGGGGACAGGGGTATTCCGCCACCGGGGAGCTGTTTTTT.

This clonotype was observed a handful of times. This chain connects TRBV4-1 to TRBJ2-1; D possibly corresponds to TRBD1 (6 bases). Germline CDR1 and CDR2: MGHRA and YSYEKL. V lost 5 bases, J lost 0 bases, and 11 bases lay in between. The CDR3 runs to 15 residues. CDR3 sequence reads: CASSMSDSSYNEQFF. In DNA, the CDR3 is TGCGCCAGCAGCATGTCGGACAGCTCCTACAATGAGCAGTTCTTC.

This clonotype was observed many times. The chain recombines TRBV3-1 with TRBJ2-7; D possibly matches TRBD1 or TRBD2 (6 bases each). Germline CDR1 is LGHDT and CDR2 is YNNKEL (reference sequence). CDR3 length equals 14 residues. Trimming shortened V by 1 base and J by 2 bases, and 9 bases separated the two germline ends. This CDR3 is CASSQGGAPYEQYF. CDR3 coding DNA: TGTGCCAGCAGCCAAGGGGGGGCCCCCTACGAGCAGTACTTC.

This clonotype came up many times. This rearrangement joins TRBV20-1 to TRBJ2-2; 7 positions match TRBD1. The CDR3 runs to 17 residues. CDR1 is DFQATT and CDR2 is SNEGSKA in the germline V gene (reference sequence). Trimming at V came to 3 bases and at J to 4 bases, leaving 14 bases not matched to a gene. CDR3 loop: CSARDPEGAHGTGELFF. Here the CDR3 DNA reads TGCAGTGCTAGGGACCCTGAGGGGGCGCATGGCACCGGGGAGCTGTTTTTT.